Below, one TCR beta chain is given with its context. Only in-frame clones appear in the TCRdb table, and some are missing; sequencing was by immunoSEQ multiplex PCR. The repertoire holds more than 150,000 clones, 81% seen once, with 10% to 15% in the top ten. This sample is part of a study of blood T cell repertoires in COVID-19. Study overall: Acute and convalescent COVID-19 samples came from the United States, Italy and Spain.

The ends were cut back, 1 base at V and 1 base at J, with 7 bases in the middle. The CDR3 is 14 residues long. Germline V CDR1 and CDR2: MGHRA, YSYEKL. The chain has TRBV4-1 and TRBJ1-1; D call uncertain. This clonotype was obtained from a woman over 75 with COVID-19, enrolled during active disease. Material: peripheral blood. The CDR3 loop reads CASSQGQKNTEAFF. As DNA, the CDR3 is TGCGCCAGCAGCCAAGGACAAAAGAACACTGAAGCTTTCTTT.